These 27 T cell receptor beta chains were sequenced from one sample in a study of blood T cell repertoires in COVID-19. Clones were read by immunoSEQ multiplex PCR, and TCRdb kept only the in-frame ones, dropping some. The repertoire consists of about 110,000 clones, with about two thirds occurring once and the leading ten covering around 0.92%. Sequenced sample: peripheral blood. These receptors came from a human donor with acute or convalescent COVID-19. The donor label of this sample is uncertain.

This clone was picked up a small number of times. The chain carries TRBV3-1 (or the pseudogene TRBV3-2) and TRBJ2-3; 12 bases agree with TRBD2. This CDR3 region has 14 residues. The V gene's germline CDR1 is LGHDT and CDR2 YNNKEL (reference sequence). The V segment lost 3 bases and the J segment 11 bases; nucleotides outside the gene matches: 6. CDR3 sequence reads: CASSQTSGGTVQYF. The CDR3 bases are TGTGCCAGCAGCCAGACTAGCGGGGGAACCGTGCAGTATTTT.

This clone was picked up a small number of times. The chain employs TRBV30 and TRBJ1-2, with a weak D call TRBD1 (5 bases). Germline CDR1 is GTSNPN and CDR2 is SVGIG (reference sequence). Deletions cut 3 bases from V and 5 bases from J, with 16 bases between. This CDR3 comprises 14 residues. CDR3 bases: TGTGCCTGGAGCCCAGGGATCCTAGGGTATGGCTACACCTTC. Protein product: CAWSPGILGYGYTF.

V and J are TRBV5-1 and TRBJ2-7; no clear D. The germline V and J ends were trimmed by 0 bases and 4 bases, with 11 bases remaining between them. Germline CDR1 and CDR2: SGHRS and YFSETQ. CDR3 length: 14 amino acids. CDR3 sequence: CASSLDSPFYEQYV. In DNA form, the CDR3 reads TGCGCCAGCAGCTTGGACAGTCCTTTTTACGAGCAGTACGTC.

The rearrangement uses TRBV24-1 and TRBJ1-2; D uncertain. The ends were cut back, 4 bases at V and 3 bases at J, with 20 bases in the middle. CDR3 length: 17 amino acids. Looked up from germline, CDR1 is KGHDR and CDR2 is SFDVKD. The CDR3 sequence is CATSDGISGYEDYGYTF. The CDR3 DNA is TGTGCCACCAGTGACGGAATTTCGGGTTATGAAGACTATGGCTACACCTTC.

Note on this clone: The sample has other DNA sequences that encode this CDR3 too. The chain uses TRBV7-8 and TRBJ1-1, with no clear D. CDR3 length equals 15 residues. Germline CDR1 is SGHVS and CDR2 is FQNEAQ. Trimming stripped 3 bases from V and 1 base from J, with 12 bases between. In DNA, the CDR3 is TGTGCCAGCAGCTTGTCAGGCACTCAGAACACTGAAGCTTTCTTT. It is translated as CASSLSGTQNTEAFF. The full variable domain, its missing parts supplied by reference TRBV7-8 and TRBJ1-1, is GAGVSQSPRYKVAKRGQDVALRCDPISGHVSLFWYQQALGQGPEFLTYFQNEAQLDKSGLPSDRFFAERPEGSVSTLKIQRTQQEDSAVYLCASSLSGTQNTEAFFGQGTRLTVV.

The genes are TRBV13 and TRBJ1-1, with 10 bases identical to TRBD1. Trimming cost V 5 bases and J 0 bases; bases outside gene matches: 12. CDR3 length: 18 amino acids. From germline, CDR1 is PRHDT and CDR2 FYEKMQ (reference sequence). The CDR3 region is CASSPYRQGANLNTEAFF. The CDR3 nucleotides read TGTGCCAGCAGCCCCTACAGACAGGGGGCAAACCTGAACACTGAAGCTTTCTTT.

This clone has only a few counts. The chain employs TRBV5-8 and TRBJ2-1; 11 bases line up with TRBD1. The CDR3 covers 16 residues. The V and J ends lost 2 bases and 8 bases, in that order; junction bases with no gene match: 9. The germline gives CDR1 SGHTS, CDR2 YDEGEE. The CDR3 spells CASSLGQGALLDEQFF. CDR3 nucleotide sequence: TGTGCCAGCAGCTTAGGACAGGGGGCCCTTCTGGATGAGCAGTTCTTC.

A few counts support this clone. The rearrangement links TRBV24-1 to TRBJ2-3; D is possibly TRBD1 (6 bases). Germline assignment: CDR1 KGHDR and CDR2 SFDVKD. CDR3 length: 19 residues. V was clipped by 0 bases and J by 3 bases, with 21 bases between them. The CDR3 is CATSDLVPGTREETDTQYF. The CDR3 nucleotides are TGTGCCACCAGTGATTTGGTTCCCGGGACAAGGGAAGAAACAGATACGCAGTATTTT.

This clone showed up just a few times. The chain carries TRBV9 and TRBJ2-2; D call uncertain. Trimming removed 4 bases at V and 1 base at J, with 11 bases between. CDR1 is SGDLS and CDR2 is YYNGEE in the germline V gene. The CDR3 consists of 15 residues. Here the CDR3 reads CASSLGQVNTGELFF. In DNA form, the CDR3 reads TGTGCCAGCAGCCTAGGTCAGGTGAACACCGGGGAGCTGTTTTTT.

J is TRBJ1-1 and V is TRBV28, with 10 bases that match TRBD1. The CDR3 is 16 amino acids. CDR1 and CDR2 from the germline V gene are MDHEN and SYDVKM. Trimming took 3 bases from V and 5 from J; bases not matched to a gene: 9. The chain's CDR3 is CASSLGATGGRTEAFF. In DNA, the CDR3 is TGTGCCAGCAGTTTGGGGGCGACAGGGGGCAGAACTGAAGCTTTCTTT.

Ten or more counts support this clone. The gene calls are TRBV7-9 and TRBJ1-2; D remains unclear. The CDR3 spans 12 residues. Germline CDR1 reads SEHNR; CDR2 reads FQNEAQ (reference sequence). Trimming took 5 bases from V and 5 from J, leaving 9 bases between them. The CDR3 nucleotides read TGTGCCAGCAGCCAATTGGAGTATGGCTACACCTTC. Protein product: CASSQLEYGYTF.

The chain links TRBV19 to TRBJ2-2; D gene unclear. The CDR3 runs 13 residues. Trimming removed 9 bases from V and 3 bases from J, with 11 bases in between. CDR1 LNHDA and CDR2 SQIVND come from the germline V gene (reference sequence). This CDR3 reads CASLIADTGELFF. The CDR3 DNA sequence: TGTGCCAGCCTCATCGCGGACACCGGGGAGCTGTTTTTT.

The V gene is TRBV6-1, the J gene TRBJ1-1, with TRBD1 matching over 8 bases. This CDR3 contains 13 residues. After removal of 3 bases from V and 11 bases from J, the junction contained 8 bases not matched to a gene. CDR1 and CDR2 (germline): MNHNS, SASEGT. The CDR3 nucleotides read TGTGCCAGCAGTGACAGGACAGGGATAATGGCTTTCTTT. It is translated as CASSDRTGIMAFF.

CDR3 bases: TGTGCCAGCAGTGAACTCGGCAGGGAGGTAGACGAGCAGTACGTC. Its protein product is CASSELGREVDEQYV. The J gene is TRBJ2-7, the V gene TRBV6-1, with TRBD2 as a possible D gene (6 bases). CDR1 is MNHNS and CDR2 is SASEGT in the germline V gene. CDR3 length: 15 residues. The ends were cut back, 2 bases at V and 5 bases at J, with 16 bases in the middle.

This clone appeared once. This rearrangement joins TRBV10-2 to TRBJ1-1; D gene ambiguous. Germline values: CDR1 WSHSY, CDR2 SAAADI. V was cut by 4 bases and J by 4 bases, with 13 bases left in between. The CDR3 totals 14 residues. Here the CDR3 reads CASSVATSSTEAFF. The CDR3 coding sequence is TGCGCCAGCAGTGTCGCGACAAGCAGCACTGAAGCTTTCTTT.

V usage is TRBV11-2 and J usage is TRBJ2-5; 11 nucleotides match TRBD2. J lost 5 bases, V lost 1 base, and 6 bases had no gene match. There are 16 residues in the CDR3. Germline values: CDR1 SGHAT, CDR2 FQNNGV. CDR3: CASSLGLAGSRETQYF. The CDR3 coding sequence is TGTGCCAGCAGCTTAGGACTAGCGGGGTCCCGGGAGACCCAGTACTTC.

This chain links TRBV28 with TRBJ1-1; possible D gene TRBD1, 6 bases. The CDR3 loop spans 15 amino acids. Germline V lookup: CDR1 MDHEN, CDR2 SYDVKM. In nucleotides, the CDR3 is TGTGCGGCTACTACCGGGACGACAGGGAACACTGAAGCTTTCTTT. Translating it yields CAATTGTTGNTEAFF.

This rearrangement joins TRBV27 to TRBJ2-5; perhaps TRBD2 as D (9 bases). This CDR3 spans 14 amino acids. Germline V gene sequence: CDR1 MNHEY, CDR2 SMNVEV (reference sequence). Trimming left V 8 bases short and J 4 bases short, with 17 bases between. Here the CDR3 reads CASQGAGGRETQYF. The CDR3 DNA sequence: TGTGCCAGCCAGGGGGCGGGGGGGCGAGAGACCCAGTACTTC.

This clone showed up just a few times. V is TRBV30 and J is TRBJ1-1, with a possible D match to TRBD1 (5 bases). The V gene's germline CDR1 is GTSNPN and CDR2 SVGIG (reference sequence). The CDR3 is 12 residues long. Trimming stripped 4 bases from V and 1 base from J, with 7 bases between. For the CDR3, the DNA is TGTGCCTGGAACAGGCCGAACACTGAAGCTTTCTTT. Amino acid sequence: CAWNRPNTEAFF.

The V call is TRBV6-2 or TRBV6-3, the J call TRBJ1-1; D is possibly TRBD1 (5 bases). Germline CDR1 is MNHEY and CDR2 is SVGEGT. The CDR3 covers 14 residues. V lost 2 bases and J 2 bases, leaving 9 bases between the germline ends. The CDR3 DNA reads TGTGCCAGCAGTTACCACGGGACTAACACTGAAGCTTTCTTT. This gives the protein CASSYHGTNTEAFF.

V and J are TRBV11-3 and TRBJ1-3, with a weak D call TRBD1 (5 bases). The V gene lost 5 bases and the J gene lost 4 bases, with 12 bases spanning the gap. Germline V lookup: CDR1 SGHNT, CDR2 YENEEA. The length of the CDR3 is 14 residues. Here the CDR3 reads CASSRGGDGNTIYF. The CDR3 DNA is TGTGCCAGCAGCCGTGGGGGGGACGGAAACACCATATATTTT.

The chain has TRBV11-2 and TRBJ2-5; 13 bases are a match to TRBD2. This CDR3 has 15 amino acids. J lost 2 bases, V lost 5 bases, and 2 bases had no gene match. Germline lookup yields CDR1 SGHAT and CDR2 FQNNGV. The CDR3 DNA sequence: TGTGCCAGCAGCGCGGGACTAGCGGGGCAAGAGACCCAGTACTTC. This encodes CASSAGLAGQETQYF.

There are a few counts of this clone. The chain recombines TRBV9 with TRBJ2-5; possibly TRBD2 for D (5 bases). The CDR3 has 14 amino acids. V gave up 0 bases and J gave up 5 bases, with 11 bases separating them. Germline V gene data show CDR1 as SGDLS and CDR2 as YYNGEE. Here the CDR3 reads CASSVGGELETQYF. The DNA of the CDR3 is TGTGCCAGCAGCGTAGGGGGAGAATTGGAGACCCAGTACTTC.

The CDR3 is CASSPGTGSNSPLHF. DNA for the CDR3: TGCGCCAGCAGCCCCGGGACAGGGAGTAATTCACCCCTCCACTTT. The rearrangement joins TRBV5-1 to TRBJ1-6; 9 bases fit TRBD1. In germline, CDR1 is SGHRS, CDR2 YFSETQ. The CDR3 sequence is 15 residues long. V was pared by 4 bases and J by 6 bases, with 5 bases of the junction left unmatched.

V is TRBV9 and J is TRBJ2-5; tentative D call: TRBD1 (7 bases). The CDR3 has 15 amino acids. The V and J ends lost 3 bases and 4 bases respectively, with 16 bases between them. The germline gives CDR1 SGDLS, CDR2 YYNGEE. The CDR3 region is CASSGGTETIETQYF. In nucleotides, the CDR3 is TGTGCCAGCAGCGGCGGGACAGAGACGATAGAGACCCAGTACTTC.

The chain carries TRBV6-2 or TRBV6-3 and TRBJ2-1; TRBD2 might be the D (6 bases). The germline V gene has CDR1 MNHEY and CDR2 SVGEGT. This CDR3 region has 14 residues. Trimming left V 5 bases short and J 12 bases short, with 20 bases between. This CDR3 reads CASSPSLGGAPQFF. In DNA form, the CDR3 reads TGTGCCAGCAGTCCATCCTTGGGGGGAGCCCCGCAGTTCTTC.

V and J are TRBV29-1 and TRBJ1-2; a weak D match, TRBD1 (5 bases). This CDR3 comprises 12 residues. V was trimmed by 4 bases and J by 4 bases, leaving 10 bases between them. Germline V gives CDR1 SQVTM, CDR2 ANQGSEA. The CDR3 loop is CSVVQGGYGYTF. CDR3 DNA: TGCAGCGTTGTCCAGGGTGGCTATGGCTACACCTTC. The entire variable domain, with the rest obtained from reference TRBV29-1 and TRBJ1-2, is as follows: SAVISQKPSRDICQRGTSLTIQCQVDSQVTMMFWYRQQPGQSLTLIATANQGSEATYESGFVIDKFPISRPNLTFSTLTVSNMSPEDSSIYLCSVVQGGYGYTFGSGTRLTVV.